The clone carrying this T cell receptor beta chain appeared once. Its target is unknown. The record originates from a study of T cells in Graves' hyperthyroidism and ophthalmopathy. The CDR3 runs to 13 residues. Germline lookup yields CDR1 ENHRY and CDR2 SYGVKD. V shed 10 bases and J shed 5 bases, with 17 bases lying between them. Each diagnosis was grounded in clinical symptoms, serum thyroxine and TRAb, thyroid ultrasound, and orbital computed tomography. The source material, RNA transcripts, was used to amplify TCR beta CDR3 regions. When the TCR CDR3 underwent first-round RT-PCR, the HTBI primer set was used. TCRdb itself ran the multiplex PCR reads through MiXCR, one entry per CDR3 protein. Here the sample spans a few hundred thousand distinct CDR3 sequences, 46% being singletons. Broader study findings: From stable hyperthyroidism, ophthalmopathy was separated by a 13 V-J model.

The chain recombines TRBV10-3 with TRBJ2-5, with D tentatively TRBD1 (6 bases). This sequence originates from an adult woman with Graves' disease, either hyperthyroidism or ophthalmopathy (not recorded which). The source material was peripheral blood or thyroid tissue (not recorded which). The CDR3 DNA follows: TGTGCCACGGACCAGGGGATGATGGAGACCCAGTACTTC. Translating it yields CATDQGMMETQYF.